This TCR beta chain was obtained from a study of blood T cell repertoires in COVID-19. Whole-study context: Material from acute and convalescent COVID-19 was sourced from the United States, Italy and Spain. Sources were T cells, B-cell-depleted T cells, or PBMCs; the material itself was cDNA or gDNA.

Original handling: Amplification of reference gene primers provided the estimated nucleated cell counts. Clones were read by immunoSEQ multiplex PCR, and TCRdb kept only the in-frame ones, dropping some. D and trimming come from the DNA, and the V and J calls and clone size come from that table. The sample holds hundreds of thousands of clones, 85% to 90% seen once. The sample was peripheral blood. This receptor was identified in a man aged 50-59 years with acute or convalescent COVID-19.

Written as DNA, the CDR3 is TGTGCCAGCAGCTTGGCTTCGGGGACAGGGGGCGATGAGCAGTTCTTC. Translation: CASSLASGTGGDEQFF. The genes are TRBV5-6 and TRBJ2-1, with TRBD1 matching over 12 bases. CDR1 and CDR2 (germline): SGHDT, YYEEEE. J was trimmed by 8 bases and V by 0 bases; bases with no gene match: 6. The CDR3 loop spans 16 amino acids.